This paragraph reports one T cell receptor beta chain. Only in-frame clones appear in the TCRdb table, and some are missing; sequencing was by immunoSEQ multiplex PCR. Here the sample spans 250,000 to 300,000 clones, 88% being singletons. This CDR3 has 14 amino acids. CDR1 is SGHAT and CDR2 is FQNNGV in the germline V gene. The junction had 4 bases not matched to a gene; V was cut back by 4 bases and J by 2 bases. This entry belongs to a study of blood T cell repertoires in COVID-19. On the study more broadly: In each case, the material was cDNA or gDNA derived from T cells, B-cell-depleted T cells, or PBMCs.

V and J are TRBV11-2 and TRBJ1-2, with 7 positions matching TRBD1. The receptor was isolated from a woman aged 25 to 45 with acute or convalescent COVID-19. The material sequenced was peripheral blood. CDR3 residues: CASSSTGENYGYTF. CDR3 in DNA: TGTGCCAGCAGCTCAACAGGGGAAAACTATGGCTACACCTTC.